This T cell receptor beta chain was profiled in a study of shared clonotypes between healthy human individuals. Repertoires were generated with immunoSEQ multiplex PCR, while TCRdb's copy carries only in-frame clones and drops some. The sample lists around 2,000,000 clones; approximately 94% were seen once. As defined, naive CD8 cells were CD45RO-negative and positively selected for CCR7, with terminally differentiated effector memory CD45RA+ cells excluded. This CDR3 has 16 amino acids. From germline, CDR1 is WNHNN and CDR2 SYGVQD (reference sequence). After removal of 4 bases from V and 4 bases from J, the junction contained 8 bases not matched to a gene.

The TCR sequence derives from a man between 18 and 35 years old in good health. Some clones in this sample may be carry-over from other donors' samples. This sequence joins TRBV10-1 and TRBJ2-7; 12 bases fit TRBD2. Sequencing input: naive CD8+ T cells from PBMCs. CDR3 sequence reads: CASSVSSGRDLYEQYF. Written as DNA, the CDR3 is TGCGCCAGCAGTGTCTCTAGCGGGAGGGACTTGTACGAGCAGTACTTC.